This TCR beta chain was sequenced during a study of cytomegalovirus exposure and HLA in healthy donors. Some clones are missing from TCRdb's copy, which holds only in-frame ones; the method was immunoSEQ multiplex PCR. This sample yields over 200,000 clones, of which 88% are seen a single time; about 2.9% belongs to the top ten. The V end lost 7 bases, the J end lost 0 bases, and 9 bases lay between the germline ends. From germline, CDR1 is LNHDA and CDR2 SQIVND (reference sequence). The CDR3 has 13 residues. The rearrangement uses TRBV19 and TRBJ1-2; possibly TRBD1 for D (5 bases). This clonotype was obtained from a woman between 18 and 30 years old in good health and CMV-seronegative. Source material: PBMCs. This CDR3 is CASTREANYGYTF. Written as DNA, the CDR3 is TGTGCCAGTACCAGGGAAGCTAACTATGGCTACACCTTC.